This TCR beta chain comes out of a study of shared clonotypes between healthy human individuals. Background on the study: Three men and a couple of women, aged 18 to 49, were donors. The study used three CD4 naive, three CD4 memory, two CD8 naive and one CD8 memory plate per donor.

Germline V lookup: CDR1 DFQATT, CDR2 SNEGSKA (reference sequence). The CDR3 spans 11 residues. Trimming removed 4 bases from V and 2 bases from J, with 5 bases in between. For sorted subsets, 150 to 200 ng DNA per replicate equaled 30,000 or so T cell genomes. This table comes from immunoSEQ multiplex PCR, and its TCRdb copy is limited to in-frame clones, with some not included. Of roughly 680,000 clones listed, roughly 72% are singletons. Splitting of CD4+ cells produced CD45RA+ naive and CD45RA-negative memory subsets. This clonotype originated in a woman aged 25 to 39 in good health. Material: memory CD4+ T cells sorted from blood. Subset described: CD45RA-negative fraction. The chain recombines TRBV20-1 with TRBJ2-5; the D is unclear. The CDR3 nucleotides read TGCAGTGCTACGAAACAAGAGACCCAGTACTTC. It specifies CSATKQETQYF.